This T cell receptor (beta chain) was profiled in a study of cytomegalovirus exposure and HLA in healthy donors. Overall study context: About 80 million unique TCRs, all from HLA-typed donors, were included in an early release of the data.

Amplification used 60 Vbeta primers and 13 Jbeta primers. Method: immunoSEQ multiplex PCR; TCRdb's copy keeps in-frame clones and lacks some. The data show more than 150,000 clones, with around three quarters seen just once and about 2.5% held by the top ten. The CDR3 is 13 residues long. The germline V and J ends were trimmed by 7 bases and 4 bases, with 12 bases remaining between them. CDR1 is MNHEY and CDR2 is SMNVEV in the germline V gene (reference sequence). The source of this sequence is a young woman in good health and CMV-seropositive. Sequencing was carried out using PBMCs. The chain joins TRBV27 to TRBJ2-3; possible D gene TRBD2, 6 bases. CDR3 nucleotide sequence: TGTGCCAGCACAGGGACTGGGGCAGATACGCAGTATTTT. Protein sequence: CASTGTGADTQYF.